Only a few counts were recorded for the clone carrying this T cell receptor beta chain. As yet, its antigen is unknown. PCR employed 60 Vbeta and 13 Jbeta primers. Clones were sequenced by immunoSEQ multiplex PCR, and TCRdb holds only the in-frame ones, with some missing. Of some 130,000 clones in the sample, about 80% were seen once. Germline trimming cut 6 bases from V and 4 bases from J; bases unmatched to any gene: 4. Germline V gene sequence: CDR1 SEHNR, CDR2 FQNEAQ (reference sequence). This CDR3 has 14 residues. The data belong to a study of cytomegalovirus exposure and HLA in healthy donors. Points from the study as a whole: Most CMV-associated TCR beta chains appeared HLA-restricted in a later analysis.

Material for sequencing was PBMCs. The source is a man aged 40-49 years in good health and CMV-seropositive. The chain carries TRBV7-9 and TRBJ1-4, with 8 bases fitting TRBD1. Here the CDR3 DNA reads TGTGCCAGCAGTACGGACAGGGTTAATGAAAAACTGTTTTTT. This encodes CASSTDRVNEKLFF.